These 32 T cell receptor beta chains came from one sample sequenced in a study of blood T cells in healthy people across ages. Next came a second PCR, run for about 7 to 12 cycles, which used a sample-barcoded 5' primer along with a J-beta primer mix. TCRdb fed the 5' RACE reads into MiXCR, producing one record per CDR3 protein. The profile covers fewer than 2 million distinct CDR3 sequences, with 39% appearing a single time and 23% taken by the ten largest. Sample: blood. The receptor source for this set is a human donor in good health.

DNA for the CDR3: TGTGCCAGCAGCTTTCCGGGACTAGCGTATGATGAGCAGTTCTTC. It yields the protein CASSFPGLAYDEQFF. The genes are TRBV7-6 and TRBJ2-1, with 10 bases that match TRBD2. This CDR3 region has 15 residues. J lost 8 bases, V lost 3 bases, and 7 bases had no gene match. Germline CDR1 and CDR2: SGHVS and FNYEAQ.

The chain has TRBV10-3 and TRBJ2-1; 8 nucleotides match TRBD1. Looked up from germline, CDR1 is ENHRY and CDR2 is SYGVKD. The CDR3 runs 16 residues. The J segment lost 5 bases and the V segment lost 6 bases, leaving 12 bases of the junction unmatched. The CDR3 loop reads CAIRFSRTGLHNEQFF. The CDR3 DNA reads as TGTGCCATCAGATTTAGCAGGACAGGGCTTCACAATGAGCAGTTCTTC.

This chain connects TRBV5-1 to TRBJ2-7, with 8 positions matching TRBD1. Unmatched junction bases numbered 8, after V lost 1 base and J lost 5 bases. The CDR3 sequence is 15 residues long. Germline V gene lookup returns CDR1 SGHRS and CDR2 YFSETQ. CDR3: CASSLRAGGFNEQYF. CDR3 coding DNA: TGCGCCAGCAGCTTGAGGGCAGGGGGCTTCAACGAGCAGTACTTC. The full variable domain, completed using reference TRBV5-1 and TRBJ2-7, is KAGVTQTPRYLIKTRGQQVTLSCSPISGHRSVSWYQQTPGQGLQFLFEYFSETQRNKGNFPGRFSGRQFSNSRSEMNVSTLELGDSALYLCASSLRAGGFNEQYFGPGTRLTVT.

The chain is built from TRBV7-2 and TRBJ2-1; weak D call: TRBD1 (6 bases). The CDR3 contains 13 residues. Between the trimmed V and J ends, which lost 2 bases and 12 bases, there was a span of 14 bases. Germline V gene lookup returns CDR1 SGHTA and CDR2 FQGNSA. In DNA form, the CDR3 reads TGTGCCAGCAGCTTAAGATCAGGGGTTGGGCAGTTCTTC. This codes for CASSLRSGVGQFF.

This clonotype was detected a few times. The chain recombines TRBV29-1 with TRBJ2-7; D gene unclear. V gave up 1 base and J gave up 2 bases, with 9 bases separating them. The CDR3 is 13 residues long. Germline V lookup: CDR1 SQVTM, CDR2 ANQGSEA. The CDR3 DNA reads TGCAGCGTTGAAGGGTCTATTCCCTACGAGCAGTACTTC. It encodes CSVEGSIPYEQYF.

A remark on this clonotype: An end of the junction does not agree with germline; a read error may underlie this. The chain combines TRBV5-1 with TRBJ1-1; the match to TRBD1 covers 7 bases. This CDR3 spans 15 amino acids. Germline V gene data show CDR1 as SGHRS and CDR2 as YFSETQ. The CDR3 loop reads CASSSAGQENAEAFF. The CDR3 DNA follows: TGCGCCAGCAGCTCGGCAGGACAGGAGAACGCTGAAGCTTTCTTT.

The gene calls are TRBV5-8 and TRBJ1-5; D is unclear. Trimming took 1 base from V and 6 from J, leaving 11 bases between them. The CDR3 totals 14 residues. Germline lookup yields CDR1 SGHTS and CDR2 YDEGEE. CDR3 in amino acids: CASSLRQVAQPQHF. Written as DNA, the CDR3 is TGTGCCAGCAGCTTGAGGCAGGTCGCTCAGCCCCAGCATTTT.

In the case of this clonotype: One junction end disagrees with the germline gene, perhaps due to a read error. The chain has TRBV7-9 and TRBJ2-3, with D unresolved. Germline values: CDR1 SEHNR, CDR2 FQNEAQ (reference sequence). The CDR3 runs to 15 residues. The CDR3 reads CASSLEKRFGDTQYF. CDR3 nucleotides: TGTGCCAGCAGTTTAGAAAAGAGGTTCGGAGATACGCAGTATTTT.

The gene calls are TRBV29-1 and TRBJ1-2; 7 nucleotides line up with TRBD1. Germline V gene sequence: CDR1 SQVTM, CDR2 ANQGSEA. There are 14 residues in the CDR3. The junction had 7 bases not matched to a gene; V was cut back by 4 bases and J by 2 bases. The CDR3 region has the DNA TGCAGCGTTGGCCCCAGGACAGGAAACTATGGCTACACCTTC. This gives the protein CSVGPRTGNYGYTF.

V is TRBV20-1 and J is TRBJ2-1, with 8 bases identical to TRBD1. The CDR3 extends over 14 amino acids. Germline V gene data show CDR1 as DFQATT and CDR2 as SNEGSKA (reference sequence). The junction had 3 bases not matched to a gene; V was cut back by 4 bases and J by 1 base. CDR3 region: CSATRGRSYNEQFF. The CDR3 DNA follows: TGCAGTGCTACCAGGGGGCGTTCCTACAATGAGCAGTTCTTC.

To note about this clonotype: One base away lies a much larger clone, so this may be a sequencing read error. The V call is TRBV15, the J call TRBJ1-4; no clear D gene. The CDR3 runs to 15 residues. CDR1 and CDR2 from the germline V gene are LNHNV and YYDKDF (reference sequence). CDR3 bases: TGTGCCACCAGCGTCGTCAAGGGAGAGTACGAAAACCTGTTTTTT. This sequence encodes CATSVVKGEYENLFF. Supplemented by reference TRBV15 and TRBJ1-4, the full variable domain reads DAMVIQNPRYQVTQFGKPVTLSCSQTLNHNVMYWYQQKSSQAPKLLFHYYDKDFNNEADTPDNFQSRRPNTSFCFLDIRSPGLGDTAMYLCATSVVKGEYENLFFGSGTQLSVL.

In its sample, this clonotype was seen once. As DNA, the CDR3 is TGTGCCAGCAGTTTTTGGACAGGCAACCTCTATGGCTACACCTTC. This translates into CASSFWTGNLYGYTF. The chain links TRBV12-3 or TRBV12-4 to TRBJ1-2, with 7 nucleotides matching TRBD1. This CDR3 has 15 residues. The V and J ends lost 3 bases and 4 bases, in that order; junction bases with no gene match: 8.

The chain carries TRBV4-3 and TRBJ1-5; D gene ambiguous. There are 13 residues in the CDR3. Trimming shortened V by 1 base and J by 6 bases, and 7 bases separated the two germline ends. Germline CDR1 and CDR2: LGHNA and YSLEER. In DNA, the CDR3 is TGCGCCAGCAGCCAAGGTTGGGGTCAGCCCCAGCATTTT. The encoded protein is CASSQGWGQPQHF.

Note on this clonotype: One end of the junction is discordant with germline, which a read error may explain. This rearrangement joins TRBV6-2 or TRBV6-3 to TRBJ2-5; the D gene is possibly TRBD2 (6 bases). Per germline, CDR1 MNHEY and CDR2 SVGEGT. The CDR3 is made up of 14 amino acids. The CDR3 region has the DNA TGTGCCAACAGTGCCCGGGGGTCCCAAGAGACCCAGTACTTC. Protein: CANSARGSQETQYF.

The V and J genes are TRBV7-6 and TRBJ2-1, with D perhaps being TRBD1 or TRBD2 (5 bases each). V gave up 5 bases and J gave up 13 bases, with 24 bases separating them. The germline V gene has CDR1 SGHVS and CDR2 FNYEAQ. CDR3 length equals 15 residues. CDR3 DNA: TGTGCCAGCAGCCCAGCAGAGGGACCACTTGGGACCCAGTTCTTC. Translated: CASSPAEGPLGTQFF.

The chain recombines TRBV4-2 with TRBJ2-5; D is possibly TRBD1 (6 bases). Trimming pared 5 bases from V and 3 bases from J, leaving 13 bases between. CDR1 is LGHNA, CDR2 YNFKEQ, per germline. The CDR3 consists of 14 residues. CDR3 coding DNA: TGTGCCAGCAGCAGAGCCTCAGGGGAAGAGACCCAGTACTTC. Amino acids: CASSRASGEETQYF.

The genes are TRBV9 and TRBJ2-3; TRBD1 or TRBD2 may be the D gene (5 bases each). Germline lookup yields CDR1 SGDLS and CDR2 YYNGEE. V was cut by 3 bases and J by 0 bases, with 14 bases left in between. The CDR3 spans 16 residues. The CDR3 region is CASSAGLRGSTDTQYF. The CDR3 nucleotides read TGTGCCAGCAGCGCAGGGCTGAGGGGCAGCACAGATACGCAGTATTTT. The complete variable domain, with remaining parts taken from reference TRBV9 and TRBJ2-3, reads DSGVTQTPKHLITATGQRVTLRCSPRSGDLSVYWYQQSLDQGLQFLIQYYNGEERAKGNILERFSAQQFPDLHSELNLSSLELGDSALYFCASSAGLRGSTDTQYFGPGTRLTVL.

The rearrangement uses TRBV6-1 and TRBJ2-5; 7 nucleotides agree with TRBD1. Germline V lookup: CDR1 MNHNS, CDR2 SASEGT. CDR3 length equals 17 residues. J gave up 1 base and V 2 bases, and 10 bases lay outside the gene matches. CDR3 loop: CASSEWTLGGPQETQYF. Here the CDR3 DNA reads TGTGCCAGCAGTGAATGGACGTTAGGGGGCCCCCAAGAGACCCAGTACTTC.

This clonotype was counted only a few times. CDR3 bases: TGTGCCAGCAGCCACAGGACCCCATCCTACGAGCAGTACTTC. It yields the protein CASSHRTPSYEQYF. The J gene is TRBJ2-7, the V gene TRBV5-5, with D tentatively TRBD1 (5 bases). This CDR3 region has 14 residues. The ends were cut back, 4 bases at V and 1 base at J, with 12 bases in the middle. Germline values: CDR1 SGHKS, CDR2 YYEKEE (reference sequence).

This clonotype was observed a few times. The chain recombines TRBV12-3 or TRBV12-4 with TRBJ2-4; no reliable D call. V was cut by 2 bases and J by 0 bases, with 14 bases left in between. CDR3 size: 17 residues. The CDR3 is CASSLTWTDLAKNIQYF. The DNA for the CDR3 is TGTGCCAGCAGTTTAACCTGGACCGATTTAGCCAAAAACATTCAGTACTTC.

In its sample, this clonotype was seen a few times. The rearrangement links TRBV29-1 to TRBJ2-3, with D possibly being TRBD1 or TRBD2 (5 bases each). The CDR3 is 14 residues long. The ends were cut back, 4 bases at V and 0 bases at J, with 11 bases in the middle. CDR1 and CDR2 from the germline V gene are SQVTM and ANQGSEA. DNA for the CDR3: TGCAGCGTTGTAGGGTGGGGGAGCACAGATACGCAGTATTTT. Its translation is CSVVGWGSTDTQYF.

The chain couples TRBV28 to TRBJ1-6; 10 bases map to TRBD1. The CDR3 runs to 17 residues. Germline assignment: CDR1 MDHEN and CDR2 SYDVKM. V shed 4 bases and J 7 bases; nucleotides not matched to a gene: 10. CDR3 sequence reads: CASSSDRGRRPNSPLHF. CDR3 in DNA: TGTGCCAGCAGTTCCGACAGGGGGCGCAGACCCAATTCACCCCTCCACTTT. Complete variable domain (other parts from reference TRBV28 and TRBJ1-6): DVKVTQSSRYLVKRTGEKVFLECVQDMDHENMFWYRQDPGLGLRLIYFSYDVKMKEKGDIPEGYSVSREKKERFSLILESASTNQTSMYLCASSSDRGRRPNSPLHFGNGTRLTVT.

V gene TRBV5-1 combines with J gene TRBJ2-7, with D perhaps TRBD1 or TRBD2 (6 bases each). The J call may be incorrect, as the DNA end agrees better with TRBJ2-1. This CDR3 comprises 16 residues. Per the germline V gene, CDR1 is SGHRS and CDR2 is YFSETQ. The chain's CDR3 is CASSPPGAGASYEQFF. The CDR3 nucleotides are TGCGCCAGCAGCCCCCCGGGGGCAGGAGCCTCCTACGAGCAGTTCTTC.

The gene calls are TRBV12-3 or TRBV12-4 and TRBJ2-1; D gene unclear. Trimming took 3 bases from V and 8 from J, leaving 11 bases between them. This CDR3 is 13 amino acids long. The DNA of the CDR3 is TGTGCCAGCAGTTTCCGCCCCGGCGATGAGCAGTTCTTC. This gives the protein CASSFRPGDEQFF.

For the CDR3, the DNA is TGTGCCAGCAGCTCGACCCCCGCGGATACGCAGTATTTT. Translating gives CASSSTPADTQYF. The genes are TRBV13 and TRBJ2-3; D unresolved. Trimming removed 4 bases from V and 6 bases from J, with 11 bases in between. Germline V gene sequence: CDR1 PRHDT, CDR2 FYEKMQ (reference sequence). The CDR3 consists of 13 residues.

This clonotype was counted only a few times. The rearrangement links TRBV20-1 to TRBJ2-3; maybe TRBD1 (6 bases). The CDR3 consists of 13 residues. The germline CDR1 and CDR2 sequences are DFQATT and SNEGSKA (reference sequence). The V and J ends lost 5 bases and 2 bases respectively, with 11 bases between them. The CDR3: CSAPRTVTDTQYF. The CDR3 bases are TGCAGTGCTCCCCGGACAGTCACAGATACGCAGTATTTT.

Here the CDR3 DNA reads TGTGCCAGCAGCTTAATGCCAACGGGACAGGGGGCGCCCGATACGCAGTATTTT. Amino acid sequence: CASSLMPTGQGAPDTQYF. The chain uses TRBV7-3 and TRBJ2-3; 12 bases map to TRBD1. CDR1 and CDR2 (germline): SGHTA, FQGTGA. V was pared by 1 base and J by 6 bases, with 11 bases of the junction left unmatched. This CDR3 region has 18 residues.

This chain links TRBV6-1 with TRBJ2-7; D call uncertain. With 7 bases removed from V and 0 bases from J, the gap between germline ends came to 16 bases. CDR3 length equals 15 residues. Germline V gene lookup returns CDR1 MNHNS and CDR2 SASEGT. The CDR3 spells CASKLGLASSYEQYF. The CDR3 nucleotides are TGTGCCAGCAAGCTGGGCTTGGCTAGCTCCTACGAGCAGTACTTC.

The rearrangement links TRBV10-3 to TRBJ2-2, with 11 nucleotides matching TRBD2. Germline V CDR1 and CDR2: ENHRY, SYGVKD. This CDR3 is built from 16 residues. V lost 2 bases and J lost 5; bases outside the gene matches: 4. The CDR3 spells CAISESRLAGTGELFF. The CDR3, as DNA: TGTGCCATCAGTGAGAGCCGACTAGCGGGGACCGGGGAGCTGTTTTTT.

This chain joins TRBV11-2 and TRBJ2-7; 7 bases agree with TRBD2. Germline CDR1 SGHAT, CDR2 FQNNGV. The CDR3 has 13 amino acids. Trimming took 5 bases from V and 6 from J; bases not matched to a gene: 7. DNA of the CDR3: TGTGCCAGCAGCCAAGTGGGGGGGTTCGAGCAGTACTTC. Translation: CASSQVGGFEQYF.

The genes are TRBV5-8 and TRBJ1-2, with 7 bases fitting TRBD1. Germline CDR1 is SGHTS and CDR2 is YDEGEE. The CDR3 covers 15 residues. V was clipped by 2 bases and J by 1 base; unmatched bases: 5. CDR3 loop: CASSLRDRYNYGYTF. The CDR3 nucleotides read TGTGCCAGCAGCTTACGGGACAGATATAACTATGGCTACACCTTC.

The V and J genes are TRBV10-3 and TRBJ2-1; D is tentatively TRBD1 or TRBD2 (5 bases each). This CDR3 comprises 13 residues. CDR1 ENHRY and CDR2 SYGVKD come from the germline V gene. V lost 10 bases to trimming and J lost 3 bases, with 13 bases between them. The CDR3 coding sequence is TGTGCCACCTGGGACGGAAACTACAATGAGCAGTTCTTC. It is translated as CATWDGNYNEQFF.